The 31 T cell receptor beta chains below all came from one sample that was sequenced in a study of response to subunit inactivated influenza vaccine. TCRdb called the RT-PCR reads again in MiXCR, with one record for every CDR3 protein. The sample holds approximately 200,000 distinct CDR3 sequences, around an eighth seen once. The sample in question was CD8+ T cells sorted from PBMCs, obtained more than 4 days after vaccination. These TCRs come from a middle-aged man who received an inactivated influenza vaccine.

This clonotype turned up a few times. The chain combines TRBV7-9 with TRBJ2-3, with TRBD1 matching 7 bases. Trimming removed 4 bases from V and 0 bases from J; junction bases left unmatched: 7. Germline V lookup: CDR1 SEHNR, CDR2 FQNEAQ (reference sequence). The CDR3 has 16 residues. Written as DNA, the CDR3 is TGTGCCAGCAGCTCTACGACAGGGTCGAGCACAGATACGCAGTATTTT. It translates to CASSSTTGSSTDTQYF.

This clonotype was detected only a few times. This rearrangement joins TRBV27 to TRBJ1-1, with a tentative D call TRBD1 (6 bases). The V gene's germline CDR1 is MNHEY and CDR2 SMNVEV (reference sequence). The CDR3 is made up of 14 amino acids. Trimming left V 5 bases short and J 3 bases short, with 13 bases between. CDR3 DNA sequence: TGTGCCAGCAGTGCCTGGGGGGCTTACACTGAAGCTTTCTTT. It is translated as CASSAWGAYTEAFF.

This clonotype was picked up a small number of times. The CDR3 DNA follows: TGTGCCAGCAGTGAATCGCGGAACACTGAAGCTTTCTTT. It is translated as CASSESRNTEAFF. The gene calls are TRBV25-1 and TRBJ1-1, with D unresolved. V was clipped by 1 base and J by 1 base, with 4 bases between them. Looked up from germline, CDR1 is MGHDK and CDR2 is SYGVNS. The length of the CDR3 is 13 residues. Full variable domain (outside the CDR3, taken from reference TRBV25-1 and TRBJ1-1): EADIYQTPRYLVIGTGKKITLECSQTMGHDKMYWYQQDPGMELHLIHYSYGVNSTEKGDLSSESTVSRIRTEHFPLTLESARPSHTSQYLCASSESRNTEAFFGQGTRLTVV.

This clonotype was detected a few times. V is TRBV7-6 and J is TRBJ2-7; 15 bases match TRBD2. Germline V gene sequence: CDR1 SGHVS, CDR2 FNYEAQ. The V gene end was trimmed by 0 bases and the J gene end by 3 bases; junction bases not matched to a gene: 9. The length of the CDR3 is 19 residues. CDR3 bases: TGTGCCAGCAGCTTAGCGTCGGGACTAGCGGGGGGCCGCTACTACGAGCAGTACTTC. Protein product: CASSLASGLAGGRYYEQYF.

There are a few counts of this clonotype. The rearrangement links TRBV12-3 or TRBV12-4 to TRBJ2-5; 7 nucleotides align to TRBD2. The J segment lost 5 bases and the V segment lost 3 bases, leaving 3 bases of the junction unmatched. The CDR3 loop spans 13 amino acids. For the CDR3, the DNA is TGTGCCAGCAGTTTGACACTAGCGGAGACCCAGTACTTC. Its translation: CASSLTLAETQYF.

There are a few counts of this clonotype. V gene TRBV4-3 combines with J gene TRBJ2-1, with 13 bases aligning to TRBD2. The CDR3 length is 19 residues. V lost 4 bases and J lost 2; bases outside the gene matches: 11. Germline-derived CDR1 and CDR2 are LGHNA and YSLEER. The CDR3 DNA reads as TGCGCCAGCAGCCCGAGGACTAGCGGGAGTTTAATGGCCTACAATGAGCAGTTCTTC. Translation gives CASSPRTSGSLMAYNEQFF.

This clonotype was found many times. This chain links TRBV6-2 or TRBV6-3 with TRBJ1-1; perhaps TRBD1 as D (5 bases). Germline values: CDR1 MNHEY, CDR2 SVGEGT. Trimming shortened V by 7 bases and J by 5 bases, and 20 bases separated the two germline ends. This CDR3 has 15 residues. Here the CDR3 DNA reads TGTGCCAGCATTAAGAACCTCGGGGGGAGGACTGAAGCTTTCTTT. This encodes CASIKNLGGRTEAFF.

V is TRBV9 and J is TRBJ2-3, with a possible D match to TRBD2 (5 bases). Trimming removed 1 base at V and 5 bases at J, with 11 bases between. The CDR3 has 14 residues. The germline V gene encodes CDR1 SGDLS and CDR2 YYNGEE. The CDR3 DNA is TGTGCCAGCAGCGTAATGGGAGTCGGAGATACGCAGTATTTT. This gives the protein CASSVMGVGDTQYF. Using reference TRBV9 and TRBJ2-3 for the parts outside the CDR3, the full variable domain is DSGVTQTPKHLITATGQRVTLRCSPRSGDLSVYWYQQSLDQGLQFLIQYYNGEERAKGNILERFSAQQFPDLHSELNLSSLELGDSALYFCASSVMGVGDTQYFGPGTRLTVL.

This clonotype appeared a few times. The V and J genes are TRBV20-1 and TRBJ2-1; 8 bases map to TRBD2. V trimming: 3 bases; J trimming: 7 bases; junction bases outside the gene matches: 8. Germline CDR1 and CDR2: DFQATT and SNEGSKA (reference sequence). The length of the CDR3 is 14 residues. This chain's CDR3 is CSARSGGPKNEQFF. CDR3 DNA: TGCAGTGCTAGGTCGGGAGGGCCAAAAAATGAGCAGTTCTTC.

The CDR3 loop reads CASSLLSAGPSSNEQFF. The CDR3 nucleotides are TGTGCCAGCAGCTTACTCTCAGCGGGACCCTCATCCAATGAGCAGTTCTTC. This chain links TRBV13 with TRBJ2-1; 7 bases line up with TRBD2. This CDR3 region has 17 residues. V trimming: 2 bases; J trimming: 6 bases; junction bases outside the gene matches: 13. Germline CDR1 PRHDT, CDR2 FYEKMQ (reference sequence).

The chain carries TRBV6-2 or TRBV6-3 and TRBJ2-5, with D hard to call. Germline V gives CDR1 MNHEY, CDR2 SVGEGT. V shed 2 bases and J shed 2 bases, with 12 bases lying between them. The CDR3 consists of 15 residues. The CDR3 coding sequence is TGTGCCAGCAGTTACCCCACGGCCGGGCAAGAGACCCAGTACTTC. Protein sequence: CASSYPTAGQETQYF.

The V and J genes are TRBV7-9 and TRBJ2-3, with 9 bases matching TRBD2. V dropped 7 bases and J dropped 2; count of bases not matched to a gene: 10. Per germline, CDR1 SEHNR and CDR2 FQNEAQ (reference sequence). This CDR3 comprises 16 residues. In DNA form, the CDR3 reads TGTGCCAGCACCAAAACTAGCGGGTACTTCACAGATACGCAGTATTTT. Translating gives CASTKTSGYFTDTQYF.

This clonotype was counted ten times or more. The chain links TRBV12-3 or TRBV12-4 to TRBJ2-7; D is uncertain. The V and J ends lost 1 base and 0 bases respectively, with 7 bases between them. The CDR3 totals 14 residues. CDR3 sequence (DNA): TGTGCCAGCAGTTTAGGCCTAGTCTCCTACGAGCAGTACTTC. Protein: CASSLGLVSYEQYF.

This clonotype has a count of ten or more. The rearrangement uses TRBV12-3 or TRBV12-4 and TRBJ2-7, with D unclear. V dropped 2 bases and J dropped 7 bases, with 12 bases sitting between them. The CDR3 loop spans 13 amino acids. CDR3 sequence (DNA): TGTGCCAGCAGTTTATACGAGACGAGTGAGCAGTACTTC. It yields the protein CASSLYETSEQYF.

This clonotype appeared a few times. The chain links TRBV6-2 or TRBV6-3 to TRBJ2-6; 7 nucleotides match TRBD1. This CDR3 is 15 amino acids long. The V gene end was trimmed by 5 bases and the J gene end by 4 bases; junction bases not matched to a gene: 5. The germline V gene encodes CDR1 MNHEY and CDR2 SVGEGT. The CDR3 region is CASSHRGSGANVLTF. The CDR3 nucleotides read TGTGCCAGCAGTCACAGGGGAAGCGGGGCCAACGTCCTGACTTTC.

This clonotype came up a few times. This chain joins TRBV6-5 and TRBJ2-5; no reliable D call. The CDR3 loop spans 14 amino acids. The germline V gene has CDR1 MNHEY and CDR2 SVGAGI. Trimming took 0 bases from V and 3 from J, leaving 8 bases between them. Here the CDR3 DNA reads TGTGCCAGCAGTTACTCCCCAGTCAAAGAGACCCAGTACTTC. Its translation is CASSYSPVKETQYF.

This clonotype was seen a handful of times. The gene calls are TRBV7-2 and TRBJ2-2; D possibly corresponds to TRBD2 (6 bases). With 6 bases removed from V and 5 bases from J, the gap between germline ends came to 13 bases. CDR1 and CDR2 (germline): SGHTA, FQGNSA. This CDR3 is 14 amino acids long. CDR3 bases: TGTGCCAGCAGGTCCGGGACTTATACCGGGGAGCTGTTTTTT. Translated, it gives CASRSGTYTGELFF.

This clonotype was recorded many times. The chain combines TRBV15 with TRBJ2-2, with D perhaps matching TRBD1 (6 bases). CDR1 is LNHNV and CDR2 is YYDKDF in the germline V gene (reference sequence). This CDR3 has 13 residues. V was trimmed by 6 bases and J by 4 bases, leaving 9 bases between them. As DNA, the CDR3 is TGTGCCACCAGGTCACAGGGCACCGGGGAGCTGTTTTTT. Protein product: CATRSQGTGELFF.

There are a few counts of this clonotype. The rearrangement joins TRBV29-1 to TRBJ2-7, with D possibly TRBD1 on 6 matching bases. Germline lookup yields CDR1 SQVTM and CDR2 ANQGSEA. The CDR3 has 13 amino acids. V lost 4 bases, J lost 4 bases, and 14 bases lay in between. The CDR3 sequence: CSVGHREGYEQYF. The CDR3 DNA is TGCAGCGTTGGCCACAGGGAAGGGTACGAGCAGTACTTC.

This clonotype was found a few times. This rearrangement joins TRBV7-8 to TRBJ2-3; 11 nucleotides match TRBD1. Germline assignment: CDR1 SGHVS and CDR2 FQNEAQ. The CDR3 sequence is 16 residues long. Trimming removed 2 bases from V and 6 bases from J; junction bases left unmatched: 7. The CDR3 reads CASSLMGQGGQDTQYF. CDR3 in DNA: TGTGCCAGCAGCTTAATGGGACAGGGGGGGCAGGATACGCAGTATTTT.

The chain has TRBV7-8 and TRBJ2-1; unclear D gene. Trimming stripped 4 bases from V and 8 bases from J, with 6 bases between. This CDR3 is built from 11 residues. The germline gives CDR1 SGHVS, CDR2 FQNEAQ. CDR3 protein: CASSSMDEQFF. The CDR3 nucleotides are TGTGCCAGCAGCTCAATGGATGAGCAGTTCTTC.

This clonotype was picked up a small number of times. The chain employs TRBV29-1 and TRBJ2-3, with unresolved D. In germline, CDR1 is SQVTM, CDR2 ANQGSEA. The CDR3 extends over 13 amino acids. The ends were cut back, 5 bases at V and 0 bases at J, with 9 bases in the middle. CDR3 amino acids: CSVLLYSTDTQYF. In nucleotides, the CDR3 is TGCAGCGTTCTGCTTTATAGCACAGATACGCAGTATTTT.

This clonotype was seen more than once but under ten times. This sequence joins TRBV6-1 and TRBJ2-2; D is tentatively TRBD1 or TRBD2 (5 bases each). Germline loops: CDR1 MNHNS, CDR2 SASEGT. The V gene lost 7 bases and the J gene lost 2 bases, with 14 bases spanning the gap. This CDR3 contains 15 residues. This chain's CDR3 is CASTPGQGNTGELFF. In DNA form, the CDR3 reads TGTGCCAGCACCCCGGGGCAGGGTAACACCGGGGAGCTGTTTTTT.

The rearrangement joins TRBV4-3 to TRBJ2-1; TRBD1 matches 8 bases. Germline V gene sequence: CDR1 LGHNA, CDR2 YSLEER. V dropped 0 bases and J dropped 6; count of bases not matched to a gene: 4. This CDR3 region has 15 residues. In DNA, the CDR3 is TGCGCCAGCAGCCAAGATCTAGACAGGGGCAATGAGCAGTTCTTC. Its protein is CASSQDLDRGNEQFF.

The chain uses TRBV13 and TRBJ2-2; D remains unclear. Germline loops: CDR1 PRHDT, CDR2 FYEKMQ (reference sequence). The CDR3 extends over 12 amino acids. With 6 bases removed from V and 4 bases from J, the gap between germline ends came to 6 bases. As DNA, the CDR3 is TGTGCCAGCAGGATGGGCACCGGGGAGCTGTTTTTT. This sequence encodes CASRMGTGELFF.

This clonotype has a count of ten or more. The J gene is TRBJ2-1, the V gene TRBV27; 11 bases are shared with TRBD1. Germline CDR1 and CDR2: MNHEY and SMNVEV (reference sequence). The trim removed 5 bases at V and 8 bases at J, leaving 5 bases unmatched. The CDR3 has 14 residues. CDR3 DNA sequence: TGTGCCAGCAGTATCTGGACAGGGGGCGATGAGCAGTTCTTC. Its protein is CASSIWTGGDEQFF.

This clonotype has more than one count but fewer than ten. The chain joins TRBV15 to TRBJ2-3; 7 bases fit TRBD1. After removal of 5 bases from V and 0 bases from J, the junction contained 8 bases not matched to a gene. CDR1 LNHNV and CDR2 YYDKDF come from the germline V gene (reference sequence). CDR3 length: 16 amino acids. CDR3: CATSSMPGQSTDTQYF. The CDR3 DNA sequence: TGTGCCACCAGCTCCATGCCGGGACAGAGCACAGATACGCAGTATTTT.

V usage is TRBV5-1 and J usage is TRBJ2-7, with TRBD2 matching 7 bases. The V and J ends lost 4 bases and 1 base, in that order; junction bases with no gene match: 11. CDR1 and CDR2 from the germline V gene are SGHRS and YFSETQ. This CDR3 spans 16 amino acids. CDR3 amino acids: CASSITTGRGSYEQYF. CDR3 in DNA: TGCGCCAGCAGCATTACGACGGGGCGGGGGTCCTACGAGCAGTACTTC.

The V and J genes are TRBV4-1 and TRBJ1-4; no clear D. The CDR3 has 15 amino acids. Germline loops: CDR1 MGHRA, CDR2 YSYEKL. The germline V and J ends were trimmed by 0 bases and 5 bases, with 10 bases remaining between them. The CDR3 DNA reads TGCGCCAGCAGCCAAGAGACCATGTTAAATGAAAAACTGTTTTTT. This sequence encodes CASSQETMLNEKLFF.

This clonotype came up a few times. V usage is TRBV25-1 and J usage is TRBJ2-5, with D maybe TRBD1 (5 bases). The CDR3 consists of 10 residues. The germline gives CDR1 MGHDK, CDR2 SYGVNS. The V end was cut by 11 bases, the J end by 5 bases, with 9 bases between. The CDR3 loop is CASYRETQYF. DNA of the CDR3: TGTGCCTCCTACAGGGAGACCCAGTACTTC.

CDR3 bases: TGCGCCAGCAGCCAAGAAGGGACAGGGTTCACTGAAGCTTTCTTT. Translating gives CASSQEGTGFTEAFF. The chain joins TRBV4-3 to TRBJ1-1; 9 nucleotides agree with TRBD1. Germline CDR1 is LGHNA and CDR2 is YSLEER. The ends lost 0 bases at V and 4 bases at J; junction bases unmatched: 3. The CDR3 runs 15 residues.